Listed below are T cell receptor beta chains from one sample, sequenced in a study of blood T cell repertoires in COVID-19. Assay: immunoSEQ multiplex PCR; the TCRdb copy retains only in-frame clones and omits some. This sample carries about 140,000 clones, 84% of them seen once, and the ten largest clones take approximately 3.8%. Sequenced material: peripheral blood. These receptors came from a woman aged 55-69 years with acute or convalescent COVID-19. CDR3s include the opening cysteine and the closing phenylalanine or tryptophan. Fields, in order: clone size, V gene, J gene, D gene, CDR3 DNA, CDR3 protein. The D gene is left open where the match is weak. The size field is filled for only some rows; it gives once, few, many or a size class.

clone size: once; V gene: TRBV19; J gene: TRBJ2-1; D gene: -; CDR3 DNA: TGTGCCAGTATGAGGAGGGAAAGCGATGAGCAGTTCTTC; CDR3 protein: CASMRRESDEQFF
clone size: -; V gene: TRBV30; J gene: TRBJ1-2; D gene: -; CDR3 DNA: TGTGCCTGCCAGGTTGGGGCCAACTATGGCTACACCTTC; CDR3 protein: CACQVGANYGYTF
clone size: -; V gene: TRBV28; J gene: TRBJ1-5; D gene: TRBD1; CDR3 DNA: TGTGCCAGTATCGGAGGGACAGTCCTGGGGGCCCAGCATTTT; CDR3 protein: CASIGGTVLGAQHF
clone size: many; V gene: TRBV11-3; J gene: TRBJ1-1; D gene: -; CDR3 DNA: TGTGCCAGCAGCTCCCGGCAGGGTGAAGCTTTCTTT; CDR3 protein: CASSSRQGEAFF
clone size: -; V gene: TRBV10-3; J gene: TRBJ2-1; D gene: -; CDR3 DNA: TGTGCCATCAGTTACGGAGAGGCCTGGAATGAGCAGTTCTTC; CDR3 protein: CAISYGEAWNEQFF
clone size: -; V gene: TRBV2; J gene: TRBJ2-5; D gene: -; CDR3 DNA: TGTGCCAGCTTCGTGGCGGGAGAGACCCAGTACTTC; CDR3 protein: CASFVAGETQYF
clone size: -; V gene: TRBV7-8; J gene: TRBJ1-5; D gene: TRBD1; CDR3 DNA: TGTGCCAGCAGCTTAGCGCCGACAGGGTTTGGTCAGCCCCAGCATTTT; CDR3 protein: CASSLAPTGFGQPQHF
clone size: once; V gene: TRBV6-2/TRBV6-3; J gene: TRBJ1-5; D gene: TRBD1; CDR3 DNA: TGTGCCAGCAGTGCCGGGACAGGGGGAGTTCAGCCCCAGCATTTT; CDR3 protein: CASSAGTGGVQPQHF
clone size: once; V gene: TRBV27; J gene: TRBJ2-2; D gene: TRBD2; CDR3 DNA: TGTGCCAGCAGTTGGACTAGCCCGAACACCGGGGAGCTGTTTTTT; CDR3 protein: CASSWTSPNTGELFF
clone size: -; V gene: TRBV19; J gene: TRBJ2-1; D gene: TRBD2; CDR3 DNA: TGTGCCAGTAGTATAGAAGGTGGGAGGGCGTCTGAGCAGTTCTTC; CDR3 protein: CASSIEGGRASEQFF
clone size: -; V gene: TRBV7-9; J gene: TRBJ1-2; D gene: TRBD1; CDR3 DNA: TGTGCCAGCAGCTATTCCGGGACAGGTCGTACCGATGGCTACACCTTC; CDR3 protein: CASSYSGTGRTDGYTF
clone size: -; V gene: TRBV18; J gene: TRBJ2-5; D gene: -; CDR3 DNA: TGTGCCAGCTCACCAGACAGCTCAAGGGAGACCCAGTACTTC; CDR3 protein: CASSPDSSRETQYF
clone size: -; V gene: TRBV28; J gene: TRBJ1-2; D gene: TRBD1; CDR3 DNA: TGTGCCAGCAGATCGACAGGGGGCTTTGCCTACACCTTC; CDR3 protein: CASRSTGGFAYTF
clone size: -; V gene: TRBV2; J gene: TRBJ1-2; D gene: TRBD1; CDR3 DNA: TGTGCCAGCACCCAGGACGGAAGACAGGGTGGCTACACCTTC; CDR3 protein: CASTQDGRQGGYTF
clone size: -; V gene: TRBV2; J gene: TRBJ2-7; D gene: -; CDR3 DNA: TGTGCCAGCAGTGATCCGTCAGGGAATCTGCGCGAGCAGTACTTC; CDR3 protein: CASSDPSGNLREQYF
clone size: -; V gene: TRBV5-1; J gene: TRBJ1-1; D gene: TRBD1; CDR3 DNA: TGCGCCAGCAGCTTCGGACAGGGAAGGGGTGAAGCTTTCTTT; CDR3 protein: CASSFGQGRGEAFF
clone size: -; V gene: TRBV27; J gene: TRBJ1-1; D gene: -; CDR3 DNA: TGTGCCAGCAGTTTCTCCAGTTGGAACACTGAAGCTTTCTTT; CDR3 protein: CASSFSSWNTEAFF
clone size: -; V gene: TRBV3-1/TRBV3-2; J gene: TRBJ2-1; D gene: -; CDR3 DNA: TGTGCCAGCAGCCAAGAGCCGGGTGCGAGCTCCTACAATGAGCAGTTCTTC; CDR3 protein: CASSQEPGASSYNEQFF
clone size: -; V gene: TRBV5-6; J gene: TRBJ2-1; D gene: -; CDR3 DNA: TGTGCCAGCAGCTTGGACAGCTACAATGAGCAGTTCTTC; CDR3 protein: CASSLDSYNEQFF
clone size: once; V gene: TRBV27; J gene: TRBJ1-4; D gene: -; CDR3 DNA: TGTGCCAGCAGTTCTCCAGGCTCGCGAAAACTGTTTTTT; CDR3 protein: CASSSPGSRKLFF
clone size: once; V gene: TRBV15; J gene: TRBJ2-1; D gene: TRBD2; CDR3 DNA: TGTGCCACCAGCGGCGGGAGGGGTACCTACAATGAGCAGTTCTTC; CDR3 protein: CATSGGRGTYNEQFF
clone size: -; V gene: TRBV5-1; J gene: TRBJ2-3; D gene: TRBD1; CDR3 DNA: TGCGCCAGCAGCGCGGTCACAGGGGGCCCAGATACGCAGTATTTT; CDR3 protein: CASSAVTGGPDTQYF
clone size: -; V gene: TRBV6-5; J gene: TRBJ1-3; D gene: -; CDR3 DNA: TGTGCCAGCAGTGACTCCAGGGTTGGAAACACCATATATTTT; CDR3 protein: CASSDSRVGNTIYF
clone size: -; V gene: TRBV9; J gene: TRBJ2-2; D gene: -; CDR3 DNA: TGTGCCAGCAGCGGATCGACAGTGACCGGGGAGCTGTTTTTT; CDR3 protein: CASSGSTVTGELFF
clone size: once; V gene: TRBV11-3; J gene: TRBJ2-1; D gene: TRBD2; CDR3 DNA: TGTGCCAGCAGCTTAGACGGGACTAGCGGGACTTATGAGCAGTTCTTC; CDR3 protein: CASSLDGTSGTYEQFF
clone size: -; V gene: TRBV29-1; J gene: TRBJ2-7; D gene: -; CDR3 DNA: TGCAGCGTCTCCCGCAGTAACTACGAGCAGTACTTC; CDR3 protein: CSVSRSNYEQYF
clone size: -; V gene: TRBV9; J gene: TRBJ2-2; D gene: -; CDR3 DNA: TGTGCCAGCAGCGTTAGCGTGACAACCGGGGAGCTGTTTTTT; CDR3 protein: CASSVSVTTGELFF
clone size: few; V gene: TRBV19; J gene: TRBJ2-3; D gene: TRBD2; CDR3 DNA: TGTGCCAGTAGTACATTAGCGGGGGGAAGGAGTAGGGATACGCAGTATTTT; CDR3 protein: CASSTLAGGRSRDTQYF
clone size: -; V gene: TRBV4-2; J gene: TRBJ2-3; D gene: TRBD1; CDR3 DNA: TGTGCCAGCAGCCAAGTCGGGACAGGGCGTTATTATTTCACAGATACGCAGTATTTT; CDR3 protein: CASSQVGTGRYYFTDTQYF
clone size: -; V gene: TRBV5-4; J gene: TRBJ2-7; D gene: TRBD2; CDR3 DNA: TGTGCCAGCAGCCAGACTAGCGGGGGACCCTACGAGCAGTACTTC; CDR3 protein: CASSQTSGGPYEQYF
clone size: -; V gene: TRBV4-1; J gene: TRBJ1-5; D gene: TRBD1; CDR3 DNA: TGCGCCAGCAGCCAACCGGGACAGGATAGCAATCAGCCCCAGCATTTT; CDR3 protein: CASSQPGQDSNQPQHF